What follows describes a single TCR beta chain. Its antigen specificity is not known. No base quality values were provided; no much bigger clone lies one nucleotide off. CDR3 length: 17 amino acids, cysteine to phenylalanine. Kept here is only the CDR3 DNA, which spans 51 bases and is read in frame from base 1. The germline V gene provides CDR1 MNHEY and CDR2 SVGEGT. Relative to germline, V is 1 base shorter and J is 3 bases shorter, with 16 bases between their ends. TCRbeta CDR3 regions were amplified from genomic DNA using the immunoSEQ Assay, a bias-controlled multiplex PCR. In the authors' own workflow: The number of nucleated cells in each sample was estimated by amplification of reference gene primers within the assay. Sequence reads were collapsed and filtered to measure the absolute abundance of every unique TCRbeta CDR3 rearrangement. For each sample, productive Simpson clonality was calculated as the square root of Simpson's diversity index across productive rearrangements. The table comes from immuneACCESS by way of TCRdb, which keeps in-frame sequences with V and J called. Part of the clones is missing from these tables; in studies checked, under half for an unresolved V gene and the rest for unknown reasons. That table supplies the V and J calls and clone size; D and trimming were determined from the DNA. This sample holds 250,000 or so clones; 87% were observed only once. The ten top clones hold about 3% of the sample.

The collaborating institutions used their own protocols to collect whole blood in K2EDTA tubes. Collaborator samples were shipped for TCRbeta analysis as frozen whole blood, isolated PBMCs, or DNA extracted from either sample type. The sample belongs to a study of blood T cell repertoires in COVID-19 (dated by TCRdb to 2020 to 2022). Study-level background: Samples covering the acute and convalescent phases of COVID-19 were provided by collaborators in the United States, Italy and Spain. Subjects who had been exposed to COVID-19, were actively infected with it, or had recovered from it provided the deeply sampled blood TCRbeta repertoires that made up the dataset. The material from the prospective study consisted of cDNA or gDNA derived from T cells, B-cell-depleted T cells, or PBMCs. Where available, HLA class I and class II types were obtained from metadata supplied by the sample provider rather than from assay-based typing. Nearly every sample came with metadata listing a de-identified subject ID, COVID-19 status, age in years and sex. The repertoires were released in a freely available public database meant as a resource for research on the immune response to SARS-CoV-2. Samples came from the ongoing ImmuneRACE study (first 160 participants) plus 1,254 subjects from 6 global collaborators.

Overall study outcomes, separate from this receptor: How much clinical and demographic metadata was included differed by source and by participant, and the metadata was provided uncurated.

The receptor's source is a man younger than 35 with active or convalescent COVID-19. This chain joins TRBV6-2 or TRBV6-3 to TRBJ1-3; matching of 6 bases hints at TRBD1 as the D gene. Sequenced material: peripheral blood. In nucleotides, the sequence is TGTGCCAGCAGTTACTATCCCGACAGGAGCTATGGAAACACCATATATTTT. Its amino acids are CASSYYPDRSYGNTIYF.